The sequence of this T cell receptor beta chain was determined in a study of cytomegalovirus exposure and HLA in healthy donors. Germline-derived CDR1 and CDR2 are SQVTM and ANQGSEA. The CDR3 is 15 amino acids. PCR amplification relied on 60 Vbeta primers (plus 13 Jbeta primers). Libraries were prepared by immunoSEQ multiplex PCR; TCRdb keeps only in-frame clonotypes and omits some of them. The data contain about 180,000 clones, roughly 79% of them seen just once; the ten biggest clones take up roughly 5.2%. Points on this clone: The junction departs from germline at one end; a sequencing error may be responsible.

This chain joins TRBV29-1 and TRBJ2-4; perhaps TRBD2 as D (5 bases). The sequence derives from a woman between 18 and 30 years old in good health and CMV-seropositive. Material: PBMCs. CDR3 sequence (DNA): TGCAGCGCAACCGGACTTCTCCTCCGGGAAAACAGTCAGTACTTC. Its translation: CSATGLLLRENSQYF.